These 14 T cell receptor beta chains share one sample of origin, sequenced in a study of cytomegalovirus exposure and HLA in healthy donors. Primers: 60 Vbeta forward and 13 Jbeta reverse. The assay was immunoSEQ multiplex PCR, and TCRdb's table has in-frame clones only and misses some. The sample lists approximately 130,000 clones, roughly four fifths occurring once. Sequenced material: PBMCs. Source of these receptors: a girl aged 2-10 years in good health and CMV-seronegative.

The chain recombines TRBV7-6 with TRBJ2-3, with 8 nucleotides matching TRBD2. Germline-derived CDR1 and CDR2 are SGHVS and FNYEAQ. The CDR3 runs 15 residues. V shed 5 bases, J shed 5 bases, and the junction held 9 bases outside the gene matches. The CDR3 DNA follows: TGTGCCAGCAGCCCAGTCGGTAGCGGGGTAGATACGCAGTATTTT. Translating it yields CASSPVGSGVDTQYF.

This clone was counted a single time. The gene calls are TRBV29-1 and TRBJ1-1; D gene unclear. V shed 6 bases and J shed 5 bases, with 25 bases lying between them. In germline, CDR1 is SQVTM, CDR2 ANQGSEA. The CDR3 has 16 amino acids. In DNA form, the CDR3 reads TGCAGCGTACCGTCCCCAGGCCGGGGAAGAAGTACTGAAGCTTTCTTT. Translation gives CSVPSPGRGRSTEAFF.

CDR3 region: CASSPTSGAHTQYF. DNA of the CDR3: TGTGCCAGCAGCCCCACTAGCGGGGCGCATACGCAGTATTTT. This chain joins TRBV11-3 and TRBJ2-3, with 10 bases identical to TRBD2. The CDR3 consists of 14 residues. The junction had 6 bases not matched to a gene; V was cut back by 5 bases and J by 7 bases. Germline CDR1 is SGHNT and CDR2 is YENEEA.

The gene calls are TRBV28 and TRBJ2-3; D is unclear. The CDR3 runs 17 residues. The V gene lost 6 bases and the J gene lost 4 bases, with 23 bases spanning the gap. Per germline, CDR1 MDHEN and CDR2 SYDVKM. The DNA for the CDR3 is TGTGCCAGCAGCCACACTATAGGCCGAGACCAACCAGATACGCAGTATTTT. It yields the protein CASSHTIGRDQPDTQYF.

The chain links TRBV6-6 to TRBJ1-5; tentatively, D is TRBD1 (6 bases). The CDR3 is made up of 15 amino acids. V was trimmed by 9 bases and J by 0 bases, leaving 15 bases between them. CDR1 is MNHNY, CDR2 SVGAGI, per germline (reference sequence). Here the CDR3 reads CASGTSPNSNQPQHF. The CDR3 DNA sequence: TGTGCCAGTGGGACAAGCCCCAATAGCAATCAGCCCCAGCATTTT.

The chain is built from TRBV20-1 and TRBJ2-7, with D possibly TRBD2 on 6 matching bases. CDR3 length: 11 residues. The V end lost 3 bases, the J end lost 3 bases, and 6 bases lay between the germline ends. Germline values: CDR1 DFQATT, CDR2 SNEGSKA (reference sequence). The CDR3 bases are TGCAGTGCTAGCGGGAGCTACGAGCAGTACTTC. Amino acid sequence: CSASGSYEQYF.

J is TRBJ2-5 and V is TRBV4-1; D is unclear. Germline V gene sequence: CDR1 MGHRA, CDR2 YSYEKL. The ends were cut back, 5 bases at V and 1 base at J, with 11 bases in the middle. This CDR3 has 14 residues. CDR3 region: CASSATDVQETQYF. The CDR3 DNA reads as TGCGCCAGCAGCGCAACAGACGTCCAAGAGACCCAGTACTTC.

This clone was found once. This rearrangement joins TRBV18 to TRBJ2-5; D call uncertain. V was shortened by 2 bases and J by 5 bases, with 18 bases between the two germline ends. CDR1 is KGHSH, CDR2 LQKENI, per germline. This CDR3 is built from 16 residues. This CDR3 reads CASSPTPGFGQETQYF. CDR3 DNA: TGTGCCAGCTCACCAACACCTGGATTTGGGCAGGAGACCCAGTACTTC. The complete variable domain, with remaining parts taken from reference TRBV18 and TRBJ2-5, reads NAGVMQNPRHLVRRRGQEARLRCSPMKGHSHVYWYRQLPEEGLKFMVYLQKENIIDESGMPKERFSAEFPKEGPSILRIQQVVRGDSAAYFCASSPTPGFGQETQYFGPGTRLLVL.

This chain connects TRBV27 to TRBJ2-7; 7 bases are shared with TRBD1. The CDR3 runs to 15 residues. Germline CDR1 MNHEY, CDR2 SMNVEV (reference sequence). V was clipped by 6 bases and J by 0 bases; unmatched bases: 8. This CDR3 is CASSPIGGRSYEQYF. CDR3 coding DNA: TGTGCCAGCAGCCCCATAGGGGGCCGCTCCTACGAGCAGTACTTC.

V gene TRBV27 combines with J gene TRBJ1-2; TRBD1 might be the D (6 bases). This CDR3 contains 20 residues. Germline lookup yields CDR1 MNHEY and CDR2 SMNVEV (reference sequence). V shed 0 bases and J shed 11 bases, with 34 bases lying between them. The CDR3 DNA reads as TGTGCCAGCAGTTTATCGTATTCCGACCCCCCACTGGTGGAGGACAGCCGGTACACCTTC. This gives the protein CASSLSYSDPPLVEDSRYTF.

V gene TRBV5-8 combines with J gene TRBJ1-4, with D maybe TRBD1 (6 bases). With 0 bases removed from V and 0 bases from J, the gap between germline ends came to 15 bases. Germline CDR1 is SGHTS and CDR2 is YDEGEE. The CDR3 is 18 residues long. CDR3: CASSLGVDRLTTNEKLFF. The CDR3 nucleotides are TGTGCCAGCAGCTTGGGGGTTGACAGGCTGACAACTAATGAAAAACTGTTTTTT.

The genes are TRBV19 and TRBJ2-5; 9 nucleotides match TRBD1. The V gene end was trimmed by 5 bases and the J gene end by 2 bases; junction bases not matched to a gene: 15. The CDR3 has 18 amino acids. The germline gives CDR1 LNHDA, CDR2 SQIVND (reference sequence). CDR3 coding DNA: TGTGCCAGTAGTGCCACCGGGACAGGGCTCCTGGGACAAGAGACCCAGTACTTC. This gives the protein CASSATGTGLLGQETQYF.

The V gene is TRBV4-1, the J gene TRBJ1-2, with a weak D call TRBD1 (5 bases). The length of the CDR3 is 19 residues. Trimming took 1 base from V and 3 from J, leaving 24 bases between them. Germline V CDR1 and CDR2: MGHRA, YSYEKL. CDR3: CASSQVVGGITSPDYGYTF. The CDR3 DNA reads TGCGCCAGCAGCCAAGTTGTGGGGGGAATCACATCGCCCGACTATGGCTACACCTTC.

The chain combines TRBV5-4 with TRBJ2-5; TRBD2 is a possible D gene (6 bases). CDR3 size: 15 residues. CDR1 SGHNT and CDR2 YYREEE come from the germline V gene (reference sequence). V was shortened by 1 base and J by 4 bases, with 14 bases between the two germline ends. This CDR3 reads CASSLSGEAGETQYF. The DNA of the CDR3 is TGTGCCAGCAGCTTGTCTGGGGAGGCTGGAGAGACCCAGTACTTC.